The source of this T cell receptor beta chain is a study of TIL therapy for anti-PD-1-resistant metastatic lung cancer. Trimming removed 4 bases from V and 8 bases from J, with 15 bases in between. The CDR3 totals 13 residues. The V gene's germline CDR1 is SGHKS and CDR2 YYEKEE (reference sequence). The time point denotes: pre-treatment sample, taken before nivolumab and TIL therapy. Points from the study as a whole: Infused TIL clonotypes partially replaced the baseline blood repertoire, then decayed over months.

This was the immunoSEQ v3 assay. Here immunoSEQ multiplex PCR was the method, and the copy in TCRdb shows in-frame clones only, minus some. The profile covers more than 55,000 clones, with about 69% appearing a single time and roughly 7.2% taken by the ten largest. Concerning this clone itself: Its specificity is not known.

This sample comprised blood, obtained at baseline. The clonotype was recovered from a person aged 25-80 years with non-small cell lung cancer. V usage is TRBV5-5 and J usage is TRBJ1-2; possible D gene TRBD1, 6 bases. In DNA, the CDR3 is TGTGCCAGCAGCGGAAGGGGGGGCGAGGGCTACACCTTC. This gives the protein CASSGRGGEGYTF.